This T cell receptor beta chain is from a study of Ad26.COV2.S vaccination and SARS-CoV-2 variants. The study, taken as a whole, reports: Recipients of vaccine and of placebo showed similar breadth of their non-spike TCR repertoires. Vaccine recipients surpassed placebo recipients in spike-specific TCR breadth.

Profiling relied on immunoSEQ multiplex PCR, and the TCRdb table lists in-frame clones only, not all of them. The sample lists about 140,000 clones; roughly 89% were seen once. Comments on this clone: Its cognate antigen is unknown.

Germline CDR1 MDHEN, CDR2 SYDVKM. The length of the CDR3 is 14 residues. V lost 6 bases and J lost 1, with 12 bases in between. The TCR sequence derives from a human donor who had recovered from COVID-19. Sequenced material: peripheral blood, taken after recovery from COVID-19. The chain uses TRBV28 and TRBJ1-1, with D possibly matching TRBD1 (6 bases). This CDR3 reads CASRSSRGNTEAFF. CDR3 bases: TGTGCCAGCAGATCATCCAGGGGGAACACTGAAGCTTTCTTT. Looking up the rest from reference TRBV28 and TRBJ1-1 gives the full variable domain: DVKVTQSSRYLVKRTGEKVFLECVQDMDHENMFWYRQDPGLGLRLIYFSYDVKMKEKGDIPEGYSVSREKKERFSLILESASTNQTSMYLCASRSSRGNTEAFFGQGTRLTVV.